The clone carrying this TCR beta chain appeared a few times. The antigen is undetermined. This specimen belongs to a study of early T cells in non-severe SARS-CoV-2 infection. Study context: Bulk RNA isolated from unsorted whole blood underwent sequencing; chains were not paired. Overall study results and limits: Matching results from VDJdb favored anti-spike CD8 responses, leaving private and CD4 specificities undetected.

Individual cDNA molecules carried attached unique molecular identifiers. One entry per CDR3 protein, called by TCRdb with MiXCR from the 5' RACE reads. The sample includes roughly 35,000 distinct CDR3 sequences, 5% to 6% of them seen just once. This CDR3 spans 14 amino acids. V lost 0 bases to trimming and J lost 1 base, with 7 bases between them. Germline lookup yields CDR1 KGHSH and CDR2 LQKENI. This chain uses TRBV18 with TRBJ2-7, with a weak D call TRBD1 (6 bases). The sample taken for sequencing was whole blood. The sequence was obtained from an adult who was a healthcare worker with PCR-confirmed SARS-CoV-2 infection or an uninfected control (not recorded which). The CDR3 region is CASSPPDRSYEQYF. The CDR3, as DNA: TGTGCCAGCTCACCACCTGACAGGTCCTACGAGCAGTACTTC.